The TCR beta chain described here comes from a study of breast tumors, draining lymph nodes, adjacent tissues. Overall study results and limits: Tumor and nontumor repertoires were significantly more similar in luminal-like than in basal-like breast cancer.

This clonotype was picked up many times. Its matching antigen is unknown. TCRdb reprocessed the multiplex PCR reads via MiXCR and lists one record per CDR3 protein. Of about 100,000 distinct CDR3 sequences listed, 21% are singletons. The germline CDR1 and CDR2 sequences are DFQATT and SNEGSKA (reference sequence). Trimming removed 4 bases from V and 6 bases from J, with 9 bases in between. The CDR3 loop spans 11 amino acids. The lymph nodes were axillary draining lymph nodes from breast cancer patients. The sequenced sample consisted of axillary lymph node tissue. The chain couples TRBV20-1 to TRBJ1-2; no clear D. The origin of this receptor is a female donor with breast cancer. Some clones in this sample may be carry-over from other donors' samples. The CDR3 reads CSATLLDGYTF. The CDR3 bases are TGCAGTGCTACTTTGTTGGATGGCTACACCTTC.